Only one count was recorded for the clone carrying this T cell receptor beta chain. Its antigen is not known. The sample belongs to a study of post-analysis software for immune sequencing data. The CDR3 is made up of 13 amino acids. Trimming took 6 bases from V and 5 from J; bases not matched to a gene: 5. CDR1 SQVTM and CDR2 ANQGSEA come from the germline V gene. Broader study findings: A few TRBV segments appeared more often in patients than in controls, and TRBV5-6, TRBV5-1 and TRBV20-1 were among these. Batch-mates among the samples co-clustered strongly by F measure.

The TCR beta cDNA libraries carried unique molecular identifiers. Via MiXCR, TCRdb re-called the PCR reads, giving one row per CDR3 protein. The sample lists roughly 870,000 distinct CDR3 sequences; roughly 50% were seen once. This clonotype originated in a girl aged 10 to 17 with multiple sclerosis. Specimen: blood. The chain joins TRBV29-1 to TRBJ1-1; 11 bases are shared with TRBD1. The DNA of the CDR3 is TGCAGCGTCGCGGACAGGGGGCGTACTGAAGCTTTCTTT. It is translated as CSVADRGRTEAFF.